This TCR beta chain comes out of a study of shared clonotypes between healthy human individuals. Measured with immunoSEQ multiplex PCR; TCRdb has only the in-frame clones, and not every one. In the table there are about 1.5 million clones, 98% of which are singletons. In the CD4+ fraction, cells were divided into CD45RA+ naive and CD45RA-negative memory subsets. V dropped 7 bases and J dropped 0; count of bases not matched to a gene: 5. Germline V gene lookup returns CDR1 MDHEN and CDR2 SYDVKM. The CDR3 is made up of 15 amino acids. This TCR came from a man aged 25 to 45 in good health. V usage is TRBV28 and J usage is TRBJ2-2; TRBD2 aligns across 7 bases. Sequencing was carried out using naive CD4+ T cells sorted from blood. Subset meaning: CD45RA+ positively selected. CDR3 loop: CASNRGGPNTGELFF. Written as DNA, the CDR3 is TGTGCCAGCAACCGGGGAGGGCCGAACACCGGGGAGCTGTTTTTT. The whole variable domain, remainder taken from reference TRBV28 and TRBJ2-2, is DVKVTQSSRYLVKRTGEKVFLECVQDMDHENMFWYRQDPGLGLRLIYFSYDVKMKEKGDIPEGYSVSREKKERFSLILESASTNQTSMYLCASNRGGPNTGELFFGEGSRLTVL.